This record looks at one T cell receptor beta chain sequence and its context. This clone came up many times. No cognate antigen has been identified for it. No qualities accompany the bases; no much larger clone lies one base away. Deletion took 5 bases off V and 3 bases off J, with a span of 17 bases between the germline ends. The CDR3 covers 16 residues, taking in both the cysteine and the phenylalanine. The read is trimmed to its CDR3 DNA, 48 bases read in frame from base 1. The source of the sample is a study of metastatic and nonmetastatic thyroid tumors (TCRdb year 2020). Describing the broader study: For patients with malignant and with benign thyroid disease, the researchers compared repertoires between peripheral blood samples and tumor or nodule tissue samples. Paper-wide results and their limitations: In both blood and tumor samples, malignant tumors were reported to have significantly higher TCR beta diversity than benign nodules.

Before undergoing thyroid surgery, none of the patients had been given any kind of treatment. Using T-cell receptor beta sequencing, the study looked back at clinical samples from patients collected from about 2011 to 2018. Libraries were prepared through PCR. Sequencing used an Illumina HiSeq 4000. High-throughput sequencing was used to profile the CDR3 region of the TCR beta-chain in every patient. The study's processing was this. The researchers built a classifier to tell apart papillary thyroid cancer patients with distant metastasis, based on CDR3 differences among clinicopathological groups. Repertoire diversity was assessed with the Shannon index, and tumor-blood repertoire similarity with the Morisita-Horn index. The raw public reads went through TCRdb reprocessing: fastp at Q25, MiXCR clone calling, in-frame beta chains kept. The V and J calls were not made by the authors but by TCRdb's processing. The sample has 26,000 or so clones on record, 15% of them singletons. Of the sample, 15% to 18% is held by the ten largest clones.

The rearrangement combines TRBV12-3 or TRBV12-4 with TRBJ1-3; tentative D gene TRBD1, with 5 bases matching. The sequencing input was blood. This clonotype was obtained from a male donor with papillary thyroid cancer or a benign thyroid nodule (not recorded which). Some clones in this sample may be carry-over from other donors' samples. The CDR3 sequence is CASSGGAGNDGNTIYF. The nucleotides read TGTGCCAGCAGTGGGGGAGCAGGGAATGATGGAAACACCATATATTTT.